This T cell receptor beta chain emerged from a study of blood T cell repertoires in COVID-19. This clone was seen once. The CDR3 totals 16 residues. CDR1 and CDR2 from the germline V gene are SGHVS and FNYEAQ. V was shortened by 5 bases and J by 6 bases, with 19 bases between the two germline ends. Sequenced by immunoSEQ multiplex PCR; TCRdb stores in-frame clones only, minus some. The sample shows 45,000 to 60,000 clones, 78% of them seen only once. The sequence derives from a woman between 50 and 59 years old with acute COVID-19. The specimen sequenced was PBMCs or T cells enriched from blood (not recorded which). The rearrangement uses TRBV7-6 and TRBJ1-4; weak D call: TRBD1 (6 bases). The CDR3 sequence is CASSARIQGLDEKLFF. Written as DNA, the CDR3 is TGTGCCAGCAGCGCCCGAATACAGGGTCTGGATGAAAAACTGTTTTTT.